This T cell receptor (beta chain) is drawn from a study of beta chain features in type 1 diabetes. Germline CDR1 SGHDN, CDR2 FVKESK. The germline V and J ends were trimmed by 4 bases and 9 bases, with 10 bases remaining between them. This CDR3 has 13 residues. Expressed TCRB transcripts were sequenced because the isolated RNA had all been reverse transcribed beforehand. The protocol was immunoSEQ multiplex PCR, while the TCRdb copy is restricted to in-frame clones and leaves out a portion. The data show about 240,000 clones, with about 26% seen just once and roughly 4% held by the top ten. The source is a man in his thirties or forties in good health. The V gene is TRBV14, the J gene TRBJ1-6; D is undetermined. The sample taken for sequencing was central memory CD4+ T cells from blood. The CDR3 nucleotides read TGTGCCAGCAGCCTGAGTGAGGTTTCACCCCTCCACTTT. Translating gives CASSLSEVSPLHF.